This T cell receptor beta chain came from a study of shared clonotypes between healthy human individuals. Trimming removed 2 bases from V and 0 bases from J, with 11 bases in between. The CDR3 covers 16 residues. Germline values: CDR1 MDHEN, CDR2 SYDVKM. Several immunoSEQ plates received, in even portions, the genomic DNA of each subset. In the original processing: As immunoSEQ supplied junction-only sequences (without quality scores), filtering differed. Clones were read by immunoSEQ multiplex PCR, and TCRdb kept only the in-frame ones, dropping some. That table supplies the V and J calls and clone size; D and trimming were determined from the DNA. The data hold about 700,000 clones, with around two thirds observed a single time.

This clonotype originated in a woman in her twenties or thirties in good health. Sequencing was performed on memory CD4+ T cells sorted from blood. The subset here: CD45RA-negative fraction. The chain uses TRBV28 and TRBJ1-5, with D perhaps TRBD1 (5 bases). CDR3 loop: CASSLGHFLSNQPQHF. CDR3 in DNA: TGTGCCAGCAGTTTAGGACATTTCCTTAGCAATCAGCCCCAGCATTTT.